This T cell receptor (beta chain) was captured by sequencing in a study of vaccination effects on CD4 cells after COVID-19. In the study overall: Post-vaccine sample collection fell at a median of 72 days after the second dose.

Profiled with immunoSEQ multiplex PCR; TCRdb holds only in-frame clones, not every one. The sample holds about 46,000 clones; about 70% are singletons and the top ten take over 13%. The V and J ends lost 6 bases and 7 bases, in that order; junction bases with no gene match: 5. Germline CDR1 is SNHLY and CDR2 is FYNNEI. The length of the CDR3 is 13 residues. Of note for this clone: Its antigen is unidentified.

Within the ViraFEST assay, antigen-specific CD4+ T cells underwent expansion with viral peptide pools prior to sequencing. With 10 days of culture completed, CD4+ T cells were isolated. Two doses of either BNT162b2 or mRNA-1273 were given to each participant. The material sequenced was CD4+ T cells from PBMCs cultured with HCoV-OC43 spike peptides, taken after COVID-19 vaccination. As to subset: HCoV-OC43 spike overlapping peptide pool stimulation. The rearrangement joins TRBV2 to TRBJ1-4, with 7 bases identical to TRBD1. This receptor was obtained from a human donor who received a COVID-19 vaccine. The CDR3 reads CASSADRVEKLFF. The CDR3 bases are TGTGCCAGCAGCGCTGACAGGGTTGAAAAACTGTTTTTT.